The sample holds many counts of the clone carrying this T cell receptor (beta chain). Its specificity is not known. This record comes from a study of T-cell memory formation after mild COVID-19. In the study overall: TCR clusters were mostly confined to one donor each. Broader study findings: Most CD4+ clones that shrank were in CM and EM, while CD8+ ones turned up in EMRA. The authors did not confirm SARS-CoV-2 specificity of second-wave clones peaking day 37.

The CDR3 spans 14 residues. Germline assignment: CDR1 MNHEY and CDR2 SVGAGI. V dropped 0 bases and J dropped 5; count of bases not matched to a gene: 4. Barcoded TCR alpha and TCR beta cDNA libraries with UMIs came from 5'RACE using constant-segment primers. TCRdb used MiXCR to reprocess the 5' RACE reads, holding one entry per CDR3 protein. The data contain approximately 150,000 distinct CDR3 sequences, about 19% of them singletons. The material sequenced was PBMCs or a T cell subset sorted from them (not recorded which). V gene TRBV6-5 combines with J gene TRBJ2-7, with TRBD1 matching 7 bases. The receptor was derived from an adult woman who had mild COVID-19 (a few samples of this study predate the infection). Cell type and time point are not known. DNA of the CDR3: TGTGCCAGCAGTTACTCGAGGGGGCGAAACGAGCAGTACTTC. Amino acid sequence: CASSYSRGRNEQYF.